This T cell receptor beta chain came from a study of blood T cell repertoires in COVID-19. Turning to the study itself: Samples taken during acute and convalescent COVID-19 were collected in the United States, Italy and Spain. Nucleic acid was either cDNA or gDNA, and it came from T cells, B-cell-depleted T cells, or PBMCs.

V dropped 6 bases and J dropped 2; count of bases not matched to a gene: 7. Germline CDR1 reads LNHDA; CDR2 reads SQIVND (reference sequence). The CDR3 length is 15 residues. In the original analysis: Amplification from reference gene primers served as the basis for estimated nucleated cell counts. Clones were read by immunoSEQ multiplex PCR, and TCRdb kept only the in-frame ones, dropping some. V and J calls and clone size are as listed in that table; D and trimming were resolved from the DNA. There are 150,000 to 200,000 clones in the sample; approximately 87% occur only once, and approximately 10% lies in the top ten.

Specimen: peripheral blood. The chain joins TRBV19 to TRBJ1-3; 7 bases are a match to TRBD1. This TCR derives from a woman in her sixties with COVID-19, enrolled during active disease. CDR3 residues: CASSPGTVPGNTIYF. CDR3 coding DNA: TGTGCCAGTAGCCCCGGGACAGTACCTGGAAACACCATATATTTT.